The present T cell receptor beta chain was sequenced within a study of T cell repertoires in cytomegalovirus infection. At the level of the study: CMV infection together with matching HLA type was indicated by public TCR beta signatures. Overall study results and limits: Totalled public TCR beta family frequency picked out people who carried CMV plus the relevant HLA.

MiXCR was run by TCRdb on the reads, yielding one entry per CDR3 protein. The table includes about 360,000 distinct CDR3 sequences, nearly 35% detected once. This clonotype occurred a few times. Antigen unknown. V shed 0 bases, J shed 3 bases, and the junction held 2 bases outside the gene matches. Germline CDR1 and CDR2: SGHKS and YYEKEE (reference sequence). The CDR3 runs 15 residues. The sequences come from cultured PBMCs, collected from culture after CMV antigen stimulation. This TCR was sampled from a human donor in good health (CMV status not recorded). Some clones in this sample may be carry-over from other donors' samples. V gene TRBV5-5 combines with J gene TRBJ2-1, with TRBD2 matching 8 bases. CDR3 sequence (DNA): TGTGCCAGCAGCTTGGAAGCGGGGGACTACAATGAGCAGTTCTTC. Translated: CASSLEAGDYNEQFF.